This TCR beta chain was observed in a study of cytomegalovirus exposure and HLA in healthy donors. Details on this clone: Its antigen is unknown.

Study-wide points: Altogether, 150 to 200 TCR beta chains were recorded as cytomegalovirus-associated.

Germline V CDR1 and CDR2: SEHNR, FQNEAQ (reference sequence). Trimming removed 7 bases from V and 0 bases from J, with 13 bases in between. The CDR3 loop spans 15 amino acids. The PCR made use of 60 Vbeta and 13 Jbeta primers. The repertoire was sequenced with immunoSEQ multiplex PCR; TCRdb's copy has only in-frame clones and lacks some. The table includes about 150,000 clones, roughly four fifths detected once. The TCR was taken from a young man in good health and CMV-seronegative. V is TRBV7-9 and J is TRBJ2-1; a possible D gene is TRBD2 (6 bases). The sequenced sample was PBMCs. CDR3 bases: TGTGCCAGCACCCTAGCCGGGAGCTCCTACAATGAGCAGTTCTTC. Encoded protein: CASTLAGSSYNEQFF.